This TCR beta chain was retrieved from a study of T-cell memory formation after mild COVID-19. TCRdb called the 5' RACE reads again in MiXCR, with one record for every CDR3 protein. The top ten clones hold 1.1% of a sample with 60,000 to 65,000 distinct CDR3 sequences, 9% to 9.5% of them seen once. Trimming took 3 bases from V and 7 from J, leaving 13 bases between them. The CDR3 spans 14 residues. From germline, CDR1 is SGHKS and CDR2 YYEKEE (reference sequence). Notes on this clonotype: What it recognizes is unknown.

General study results and limits: Prior to infection, memory already included some responding clones, suggesting cross-reactive memory joined. Researchers could not confirm that second-wave clones peaking on day 37 targeted SARS-CoV-2.

The sample was PBMCs or a T cell subset sorted from them (not recorded which). This chain links TRBV5-5 with TRBJ1-4; D possibly corresponds to TRBD1 (6 bases). The clonotype comes from a young man who had mild COVID-19 (a few samples of this study predate the infection). Cell type and time point are not known. The CDR3 DNA follows: TGTGCCAGCAGCTGGACAGAAGGTTTTGAAAAACTGTTTTTT. Translated: CASSWTEGFEKLFF.